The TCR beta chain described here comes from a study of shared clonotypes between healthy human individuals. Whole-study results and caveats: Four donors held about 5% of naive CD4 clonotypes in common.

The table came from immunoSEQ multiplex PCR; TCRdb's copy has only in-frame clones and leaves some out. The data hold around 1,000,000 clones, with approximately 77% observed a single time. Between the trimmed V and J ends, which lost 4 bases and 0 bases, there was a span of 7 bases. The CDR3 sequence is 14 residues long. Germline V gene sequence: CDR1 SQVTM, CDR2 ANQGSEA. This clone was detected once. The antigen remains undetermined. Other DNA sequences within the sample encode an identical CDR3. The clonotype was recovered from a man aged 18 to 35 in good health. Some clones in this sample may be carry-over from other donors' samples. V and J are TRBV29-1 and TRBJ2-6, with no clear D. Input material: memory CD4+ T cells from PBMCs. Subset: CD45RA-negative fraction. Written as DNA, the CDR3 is TGCAGCGTTGGAACTTCCTCTGGGGCCAACGTCCTGACTTTC. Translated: CSVGTSSGANVLTF. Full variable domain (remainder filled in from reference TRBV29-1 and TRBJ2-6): SAVISQKPSRDICQRGTSLTIQCQVDSQVTMMFWYRQQPGQSLTLIATANQGSEATYESGFVIDKFPISRPNLTFSTLTVSNMSPEDSSIYLCSVGTSSGANVLTFGAGSRLTVL.